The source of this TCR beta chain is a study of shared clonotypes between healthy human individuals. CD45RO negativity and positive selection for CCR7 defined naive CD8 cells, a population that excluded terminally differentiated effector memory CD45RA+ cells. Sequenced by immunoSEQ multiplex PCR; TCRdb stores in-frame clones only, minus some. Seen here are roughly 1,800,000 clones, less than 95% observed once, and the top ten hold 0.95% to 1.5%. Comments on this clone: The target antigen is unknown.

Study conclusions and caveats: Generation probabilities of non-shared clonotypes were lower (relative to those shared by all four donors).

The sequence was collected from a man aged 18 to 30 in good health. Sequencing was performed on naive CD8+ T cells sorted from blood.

The CDR3 loop is CASSPTQPHYGYTF. CDR3 in DNA: TGTGCCAGCAGCCCAACACAACCTCACTATGGCTACACCTTC. V is TRBV7-9 and J is TRBJ1-2, with D unclear. The CDR3 covers 14 residues. Deletions cut 5 bases from V and 3 bases from J, with 13 bases between. Germline V gives CDR1 SEHNR, CDR2 FQNEAQ (reference sequence).